Following are 18 T cell receptor beta chains from one sample sequenced in a study of blood T cell repertoires in COVID-19 (dated by TCRdb to 2018 to 2020). The library was made by the immunoSEQ multiplex PCR assay. TCRdb obtained this table from immuneACCESS and retained in-frame rearrangements with V and J assigned. These tables miss some clones; where compared with another copy, unresolved V genes account for less than half of the shortfall, and the remainder is unexplained. This sample has tens of thousands of clones in its table, and 82% of those were observed once. The top ten clonotypes cover about 30% of the sample. Sequencing was done on a sample of peripheral blood. These receptor sequences come from a human donor in a cohort sampled during active COVID-19.

The rearrangement links TRBV5-4 to TRBJ1-2; the D is unclear. V was pared by 0 bases and J by 2 bases, with 11 bases between. Germline CDR1 is SGHNT and CDR2 is YYREEE (reference sequence). The CDR3 has 15 amino acids. This chain's CDR3 is CASSLDLIENYGYTF. The CDR3, as DNA: TGTGCCAGCAGCTTGGATTTAATAGAGAACTATGGCTACACCTTC.

V is TRBV6-5 and J is TRBJ2-7; D is possibly TRBD2 (6 bases). V lost 10 bases, J lost 1 base, and 14 bases lay in between. CDR1 and CDR2 (germline): MNHEY, SVGAGI. The CDR3 totals 13 residues. The CDR3: CATRRDGSYEQYF. In DNA, the CDR3 is TGTGCCACCAGGCGGGACGGTTCCTACGAGCAGTACTTC.

The J gene is TRBJ2-1, the V gene TRBV5-1; possible D gene TRBD1, 6 bases. The V end lost 0 bases, the J end lost 14 bases, and 12 bases lay between the germline ends. The length of the CDR3 is 12 residues. Per the germline V gene, CDR1 is SGHRS and CDR2 is YFSETQ. CDR3 region: CASSLGPRGKFF. CDR3 coding DNA: TGCGCCAGCAGCTTGGGTCCCAGGGGAAAGTTCTTC.

The rearrangement joins TRBV18 to TRBJ1-1; D is undetermined. The CDR3 spans 15 residues. CDR1 and CDR2 from the germline V gene are KGHSH and LQKENI. With 3 bases removed from V and 1 base from J, the gap between germline ends came to 12 bases. This CDR3 reads CASSPGEVANTEAFF. The DNA of the CDR3 is TGTGCCAGCTCACCTGGGGAGGTGGCGAACACTGAAGCTTTCTTT.

This clone was counted once. The chain uses TRBV19 and TRBJ2-1; TRBD2 aligns across 9 bases. Germline CDR1 and CDR2: LNHDA and SQIVND (reference sequence). This CDR3 contains 11 residues. V gave up 4 bases and J gave up 16 bases; unmatched junction bases: 5. CDR3 in DNA: TGTGCCAGTAGTACCCGGGGACTAGCATTCTTC. Amino acid sequence: CASSTRGLAFF. Full variable domain (remainder filled in from reference TRBV19 and TRBJ2-1): DGGITQSPKYLFRKEGQNVTLSCEQNLNHDAMYWYRQDPGQGLRLIYYSQIVNDFQKGDIAEGYSVSREKKESFPLTVTSAQKNPTAFYLCASSTRGLAFFGPGTRLTVL.

The J gene is TRBJ1-2, the V gene TRBV5-6, with D possibly TRBD1 on 5 matching bases. This CDR3 spans 15 amino acids. Germline V CDR1 and CDR2: SGHDT, YYEEEE. Trimming shortened V by 3 bases and J by 7 bases, and 19 bases separated the two germline ends. CDR3 amino acids: CASSSDSHWLGGYTF. The CDR3 DNA sequence: TGTGCCAGCAGCTCTGACAGCCACTGGCTCGGTGGCTACACCTTC.

CDR3: CATGPSYNSPLHF. The CDR3 bases are TGTGCCACCGGGCCGAGTTATAATTCACCCCTCCACTTT. This chain uses TRBV15 with TRBJ1-6; D not resolved. The CDR3 is 13 amino acids. Per germline, CDR1 LNHNV and CDR2 YYDKDF (reference sequence). Trimming removed 8 bases from V and 4 bases from J, with 9 bases in between.

The V gene is TRBV30, the J gene TRBJ1-1; the D gene is possibly TRBD1 (6 bases). The V gene's germline CDR1 is GTSNPN and CDR2 SVGIG (reference sequence). The CDR3 consists of 14 residues. V lost 2 bases to trimming and J lost 5 bases, with 15 bases between them. The CDR3: CAWSLGRQGTEAFF. The CDR3 region has the DNA TGTGCCTGGAGTTTGGGACGGCAGGGGACTGAAGCTTTCTTT.

J is TRBJ2-7 and V is TRBV4-2, with TRBD1 identical over 7 bases. Germline V gene sequence: CDR1 LGHNA, CDR2 YNFKEQ. The CDR3 has 14 amino acids. J was trimmed by 3 bases and V by 4 bases; bases with no gene match: 6. CDR3 sequence reads: CASSPHRGNYEQYF. CDR3 in DNA: TGTGCCAGCAGCCCTCACAGGGGAAACTACGAGCAGTACTTC.

The chain couples TRBV3-1 (or the pseudogene TRBV3-2) to TRBJ1-6; 9 bases are a match to TRBD1. CDR1 and CDR2 from the germline V gene are LGHDT and YNNKEL (reference sequence). The CDR3 sequence is 16 residues long. V dropped 0 bases and J dropped 10; count of bases not matched to a gene: 7. CDR3 nucleotide sequence: TGTGCCAGCAGCCAAGAGGGGGGGACAGGGTGGTCACCCCTCCACTTT. As protein: CASSQEGGTGWSPLHF.

The chain links TRBV6-5 to TRBJ1-1; 8 nucleotides match TRBD1. This CDR3 has 15 amino acids. With V trimmed by 3 bases and J by 1 base, 4 bases remained unmatched. From germline, CDR1 is MNHEY and CDR2 SVGAGI. DNA for the CDR3: TGTGCCAGCAGTTATGGTCAGGGGGCGAACACTGAAGCTTTCTTT. Translation gives CASSYGQGANTEAFF.

The chain uses TRBV4-2 and TRBJ1-3; weak D call: TRBD1 (5 bases). Germline loops: CDR1 LGHNA, CDR2 YNFKEQ. V was cut by 4 bases and J by 2 bases, with 15 bases left in between. The length of the CDR3 is 16 residues. CDR3 sequence reads: CASSPLGGTTGNTIYF. The CDR3, as DNA: TGTGCCAGCAGCCCACTCGGGGGAACGACTGGAAACACCATATATTTT.

V usage is TRBV7-6 and J usage is TRBJ2-7, with D unclear. Trimming left V 0 bases short and J 0 bases short, with 27 bases between. CDR1 SGHVS and CDR2 FNYEAQ come from the germline V gene. The CDR3 runs to 21 residues. The CDR3 here is CASSLAPSRHSSRLASYEQYF. DNA for the CDR3: TGTGCCAGCAGCTTAGCGCCGAGCCGGCATTCTTCACGACTCGCCTCCTACGAGCAGTACTTC.

This clone occurred once. V is TRBV4-1 and J is TRBJ2-2, with 10 nucleotides matching TRBD2. CDR3 length: 19 amino acids. The J segment lost 4 bases and the V segment lost 3 bases, leaving 14 bases of the junction unmatched. Germline V gene data show CDR1 as MGHRA and CDR2 as YSYEKL. The DNA of the CDR3 is TGCGCCAGCAGCCAGATAGCGGGGGGCGTGTCAGTCTTCACCGGGGAGCTGTTTTTT. The encoded protein is CASSQIAGGVSVFTGELFF.

This clone was found once. V usage is TRBV30 and J usage is TRBJ1-4; possibly TRBD1 for D (5 bases). The CDR3 has 15 amino acids. Per germline, CDR1 GTSNPN and CDR2 SVGIG (reference sequence). V was cut by 2 bases and J by 7 bases, with 17 bases left in between. The CDR3 is CAWSSLRGGVEKLFF. The CDR3 nucleotides read TGTGCCTGGAGTTCCCTACGGGGGGGGGTTGAAAAACTGTTTTTT.

This chain joins TRBV29-1 and TRBJ2-1, with 12 bases fitting TRBD2. V was clipped by 4 bases and J by 7 bases; unmatched bases: 5. In germline, CDR1 is SQVTM, CDR2 ANQGSEA. CDR3 size: 14 residues. CDR3 nucleotide sequence: TGCAGCGTTGCCACTAGCGGGGGGCGTAATGAGCAGTTCTTC. Translating it yields CSVATSGGRNEQFF.

The chain carries TRBV5-1 and TRBJ2-7, with TRBD1 matching over 8 bases. Germline V gene sequence: CDR1 SGHRS, CDR2 YFSETQ. The V and J ends lost 2 bases and 5 bases, in that order; junction bases with no gene match: 6. CDR3 size: 14 residues. CDR3 loop: CASSFLGTGDEQYF. The CDR3 DNA sequence: TGCGCCAGCAGCTTCCTAGGGACAGGCGACGAGCAGTACTTC.

The chain links TRBV7-2 to TRBJ2-2, with 7 bases that match TRBD2. Germline V lookup: CDR1 SGHTA, CDR2 FQGNSA. The CDR3 is 15 amino acids. J was trimmed by 6 bases and V by 5 bases; bases with no gene match: 9. The CDR3 sequence is CASSPARGGAGELFF. The CDR3 nucleotides read TGTGCCAGCAGCCCAGCGCGGGGAGGGGCCGGGGAGCTGTTTTTT.